Following are 4 T cell receptor beta chains from one sample sequenced in a study of T cells in Graves' hyperthyroidism and ophthalmopathy. The CDR3 regions of TCR beta were amplified from RNA transcripts. Using the HTBI primer set, a first-round RT-PCR was run on the TCR CDR3. TCRdb independently ran MiXCR on the multiplex PCR reads; one entry per CDR3 protein. Found here are 480,000 or so distinct CDR3 sequences, around 14% of them singletons; the top ten hold 15% to 20%. The sequenced sample was blood. These TCRs come from a woman in her late teens or twenties with Graves' hyperthyroidism.

This clonotype appeared many times. The chain carries TRBV30 and TRBJ2-1; TRBD2 might be the D (5 bases). The length of the CDR3 is 13 residues. The V gene's germline CDR1 is GTSNPN and CDR2 SVGIG (reference sequence). Deletions cut 3 bases from V and 9 bases from J, with 15 bases between. The CDR3 sequence is CAWRRVIAGEQFF. The CDR3 coding sequence is TGTGCCTGGAGGAGGGTAATAGCTGGTGAGCAGTTCTTC.

Worth noting for this clonotype: Possible read error: a much larger clone is one base away. The chain joins TRBV2 to TRBJ2-7; D unresolved. This CDR3 comprises 16 residues. CDR1 and CDR2 from the germline V gene are SNHLY and FYNNEI. The germline V and J ends were trimmed by 4 bases and 4 bases, with 20 bases remaining between them. The CDR3 DNA reads as TGTGCCAGCAGTGGTCCGTCGAGCCGTCTCGAATACGAGCAGTACGTC. Translated: CASSGPSSRLEYEQYV.

The sample holds many counts of this clonotype. The rearrangement joins TRBV12-3 or TRBV12-4 to TRBJ1-4; no definite D call. Trimming shortened V by 3 bases and J by 0 bases, and 14 bases separated the two germline ends. The CDR3 covers 17 residues. This CDR3 reads CASSLALSLATNEKLFF. DNA of the CDR3: TGTGCCAGCAGTTTGGCGCTATCGCTAGCAACTAATGAAAAACTGTTTTTT.

This chain links TRBV27 with TRBJ2-3; the D is unclear. Deletions cut 6 bases from V and 9 bases from J, with 16 bases between. Germline CDR1 and CDR2: MNHEY and SMNVEV (reference sequence). The CDR3 spans 13 residues. CDR3 amino acids: CASSLKPATTQYF. Here the CDR3 DNA reads TGTGCCAGCAGCCTAAAGCCAGCCACCACGCAGTATTTT.